This record concerns one T cell receptor beta chain sequence. Sequencing used immunoSEQ multiplex PCR; TCRdb keeps in-frame clones, though not all of them. The table includes 160,000 or so clones, over 80% detected once. This entry is derived from a study of blood T cell repertoires in COVID-19. Study summary: From T cells, B-cell-depleted T cells, or PBMCs came the material, which was cDNA or gDNA.

The sequenced sample consisted of peripheral blood. The sequence was collected from a woman in her seventies with acute or convalescent COVID-19.

The CDR3 here is CASSPRVGVSYEQYF. Written as DNA, the CDR3 is TGTGCCAGCTCACCACGGGTGGGAGTCTCCTACGAGCAGTACTTC. This rearrangement joins TRBV18 to TRBJ2-7; D perhaps matches TRBD2 (5 bases). CDR1 and CDR2 from the germline V gene are KGHSH and LQKENI. The CDR3 consists of 15 residues. Trimming shortened V by 1 base and J by 0 bases, and 10 bases separated the two germline ends.